This passage covers 26 T cell receptor beta chains from one sample sequenced in a study of T cells after yellow fever vaccination. TCRdb re-derived calls from the 5' RACE reads in MiXCR, one entry per CDR3 protein. The sample holds under 90,000 distinct CDR3 sequences, under 8% seen once. The starting material was CD8+ T cells sorted from PBMCs, obtained about 49 days after the first yellow fever vaccination. Receptors originate from a man between 18 and 29 years old who received the YFV17D yellow fever vaccine.

This clonotype was seen more than once but under ten times. This sequence joins TRBV7-9 and TRBJ2-2; weak D call: TRBD1 (6 bases). V was cut by 6 bases and J by 0 bases, with 17 bases left in between. CDR1 is SEHNR and CDR2 is FQNEAQ in the germline V gene (reference sequence). The length of the CDR3 is 17 residues. The CDR3 loop reads CASSPTTGTSNTGELFF. The CDR3 DNA follows: TGTGCCAGCAGTCCCACTACGGGGACATCGAACACCGGGGAGCTGTTTTTT. The full variable domain, rest sourced from reference TRBV7-9 and TRBJ2-2, is DTGVSQNPRHKITKRGQNVTFRCDPISEHNRLYWYRQTLGQGPEFLTYFQNEAQLEKSRLLSDRFSAERPKGSFSTLEIQRTEQGDSAMYLCASSPTTGTSNTGELFFGEGSRLTVL.

This clonotype was seen ten or more times. V is TRBV10-2 and J is TRBJ2-2, with 7 bases matching TRBD1. Germline CDR1 reads WSHSY; CDR2 reads SAAADI. The CDR3 extends over 15 amino acids. V lost 6 bases to trimming and J lost 2 bases; unmatched junction nucleotides: 6. This CDR3 reads CASSPGQINTGELFF. The CDR3 nucleotides read TGCGCCAGCAGCCCGGGACAGATCAACACCGGGGAGCTGTTTTTT.

This clonotype showed up just a few times. The genes are TRBV3-1 and TRBJ2-2; tentative D call: TRBD1 (5 bases). The CDR3 consists of 16 residues. Germline V gives CDR1 LGHDT, CDR2 YNNKEL (reference sequence). Deletions cut 5 bases from V and 0 bases from J, with 13 bases between. The CDR3 region has the DNA TGTGCCAGCAGCACCTACAGGCTCCCGAACACCGGGGAGCTGTTTTTT. This gives the protein CASSTYRLPNTGELFF.

V gene TRBV2 combines with J gene TRBJ2-1; D gene uncertain. The CDR3 extends over 10 amino acids. Germline V CDR1 and CDR2: SNHLY, FYNNEI. The ends were cut back, 7 bases at V and 10 bases at J, with 8 bases in the middle. The CDR3 DNA follows: TGTGCCAGCACCATACCCGAGCAGTTCTTC. It yields the protein CASTIPEQFF.

This clonotype was detected only a few times. This chain joins TRBV4-3 and TRBJ1-2; no reliable D call. V lost 0 bases and J 2 bases, leaving 7 bases between the germline ends. Looked up from germline, CDR1 is LGHNA and CDR2 is YSLEER. CDR3 size: 14 residues. CDR3 loop: CASSQDAENYGYTF. CDR3 coding DNA: TGCGCCAGCAGCCAAGATGCGGAGAACTATGGCTACACCTTC.

This chain joins TRBV4-3 and TRBJ2-1; 8 positions agree with TRBD2. CDR1 is LGHNA and CDR2 is YSLEER in the germline V gene. This CDR3 is 17 amino acids long. V shed 5 bases and J 7 bases; nucleotides not matched to a gene: 16. The CDR3 loop is CASSETSGLADINEQFF. The CDR3, as DNA: TGCGCCAGCAGCGAAACGTCCGGACTAGCAGACATTAATGAGCAGTTCTTC.

This clonotype was found many times. J is TRBJ1-6 and V is TRBV7-3; 8 bases fit TRBD1. Germline loops: CDR1 SGHTA, CDR2 FQGTGA. The CDR3 totals 15 residues. Unmatched junction bases numbered 7, after V lost 5 bases and J lost 7 bases. The CDR3 sequence: CASSPGTGNNSPLHF. DNA for the CDR3: TGTGCCAGCAGCCCCGGGACAGGCAACAATTCACCCCTCCACTTT.

This clonotype was recorded many times. The chain has TRBV7-8 and TRBJ1-5; D unclear. The CDR3 covers 13 residues. The V and J ends lost 1 base and 7 bases respectively, with 8 bases between them. The germline V gene has CDR1 SGHVS and CDR2 FQNEAQ. The CDR3 reads CASSLVGLQPQHF. CDR3 DNA sequence: TGTGCCAGCAGCTTAGTGGGTTTACAGCCCCAGCATTTT. The full variable domain, with the rest looked up from reference TRBV7-8 and TRBJ1-5, is GAGVSQSPRYKVAKRGQDVALRCDPISGHVSLFWYQQALGQGPEFLTYFQNEAQLDKSGLPSDRFFAERPEGSVSTLKIQRTQQEDSAVYLCASSLVGLQPQHFGDGTRLSIL.

This clonotype has a count of ten or more. The gene calls are TRBV4-3 and TRBJ2-2; no definite D call. Trimming took 0 bases from V and 8 from J, leaving 7 bases between them. Looked up from germline, CDR1 is LGHNA and CDR2 is YSLEER. The CDR3 length is 13 residues. The CDR3 sequence: CASSQDILGELFF. CDR3 DNA: TGCGCCAGCAGCCAAGACATTCTTGGGGAGCTGTTTTTT.

A few counts support this clonotype. The J gene is TRBJ2-7, the V gene TRBV18; no clear D. Trimming removed 7 bases from V and 1 base from J, with 17 bases in between. Germline V lookup: CDR1 KGHSH, CDR2 LQKENI. The CDR3 is 15 residues long. The CDR3: CASYPTEDKSYEQYF. The CDR3 DNA follows: TGTGCCAGCTATCCCACTGAAGACAAGTCCTACGAGCAGTACTTC.

In this sample, this clonotype turned up many times. The chain uses TRBV9 and TRBJ2-3; TRBD2 matches 8 bases. The CDR3 consists of 16 residues. The V segment lost 0 bases and the J segment 4 bases; nucleotides outside the gene matches: 7. Germline lookup yields CDR1 SGDLS and CDR2 YYNGEE. The CDR3 nucleotides read TGTGCCAGCAGCGTAGAAGGCGGGGGGCCCCCAGATACGCAGTATTTT. Its protein product is CASSVEGGGPPDTQYF.

The chain links TRBV6-5 to TRBJ2-7; D remains unclear. The CDR3 has 14 amino acids. V was shortened by 0 bases and J by 3 bases, with 9 bases between the two germline ends. CDR1 and CDR2 from the germline V gene are MNHEY and SVGAGI. The CDR3 sequence: CASSYSVLGYEQYF. Here the CDR3 DNA reads TGTGCCAGCAGTTACTCCGTTCTGGGCTACGAGCAGTACTTC.

The chain uses TRBV19 and TRBJ2-5; 8 bases are shared with TRBD1. The trim removed 6 bases at V and 3 bases at J, leaving 3 bases unmatched. Germline V gene lookup returns CDR1 LNHDA and CDR2 SQIVND (reference sequence). CDR3 length: 13 residues. The CDR3 is CASRGQAEETQYF. The DNA for the CDR3 is TGTGCCAGTAGGGGACAGGCCGAAGAGACCCAGTACTTC.

This clonotype appeared many times. The chain employs TRBV29-1 and TRBJ2-3; D not resolved. The CDR3 runs 12 residues. Germline assignment: CDR1 SQVTM and CDR2 ANQGSEA. Trimming took off 4 bases at V and 1 base at J, with 6 bases between the two ends. The chain's CDR3 is CSVVGRTDTQYF. CDR3 nucleotides: TGCAGCGTTGTTGGCCGCACAGATACGCAGTATTTT.

The table lists this clonotype with many counts. The CDR3 DNA is TGTGCCAGCAGCGGCCCAGAATGGGGGGACAAGCGCAGGGGCTCATACAATGAGCAGTTCTTC. It is translated as CASSGPEWGDKRRGSYNEQFF. This chain uses TRBV11-1 with TRBJ2-1; D may be TRBD1 or TRBD2 (6 bases each). From germline, CDR1 is SGHAT and CDR2 FQDESV (reference sequence). This CDR3 has 21 residues. The V end lost 5 bases, the J end lost 4 bases, and 33 bases lay between the germline ends.

CDR3 DNA: TGTGCCAGCAGCGTAGGCTCGGGGAACACTGAAGCTTTCTTT. Its translation: CASSVGSGNTEAFF. The chain couples TRBV9 to TRBJ1-1; D ambiguous. Germline V gene sequence: CDR1 SGDLS, CDR2 YYNGEE. Trimming took 0 bases from V and 1 from J, leaving 7 bases between them. This CDR3 has 14 residues.

This clonotype has ten or more counts. The rearrangement links TRBV7-2 to TRBJ1-6, with D possibly TRBD1 on 6 matching bases. The CDR3 runs 13 residues. V lost 3 bases and J lost 9, with 9 bases in between. Germline CDR1 and CDR2: SGHTA and FQGNSA. This CDR3 is CASSLGGASPLHF. DNA for the CDR3: TGTGCCAGCAGCTTGGGGGGCGCTTCACCCCTCCACTTT. Complete variable domain (other parts from reference TRBV7-2 and TRBJ1-6): GAGVSQSPSNKVTEKGKDVELRCDPISGHTALYWYRQSLGQGLEFLIYFQGNSAPDKSGLPSDRFSAERTGGSVSTLTIQRTQQEDSAVYLCASSLGGASPLHFGNGTRLTVT.

The sample holds a few counts of this clonotype. The V and J genes are TRBV28 and TRBJ2-7, with D possibly being TRBD1 (6 bases). Deletions cut 3 bases from V and 3 bases from J, with 12 bases between. Per germline, CDR1 MDHEN and CDR2 SYDVKM. The CDR3 has 14 residues. This CDR3 reads CASSFTGSNYEQYV. The CDR3 nucleotides read TGTGCCAGCAGTTTCACAGGGTCGAACTACGAGCAGTACGTC.

This clonotype was counted many times. CDR3 bases: TGCAGTGCTAGATCCGGACGCACGAACACTGAAGCTTTCTTT. Translating it yields CSARSGRTNTEAFF. This chain links TRBV20-1 with TRBJ1-1, with D unresolved. The CDR3 loop spans 14 amino acids. Trimming removed 2 bases at V and 1 base at J, with 11 bases between. CDR1 is DFQATT, CDR2 SNEGSKA, per germline (reference sequence).

This clonotype was detected many times. The rearrangement joins TRBV5-1 to TRBJ1-1; D is unclear. Looked up from germline, CDR1 is SGHRS and CDR2 is YFSETQ. The CDR3 covers 13 residues. Trimming took 1 base from V and 1 from J, leaving 5 bases between them. The CDR3 is CASSLPSNTEAFF. Written as DNA, the CDR3 is TGCGCCAGCAGCTTGCCCTCGAACACTGAAGCTTTCTTT.

This clonotype was seen ten or more times. The chain has TRBV24-1 and TRBJ2-1, with 10 bases aligning to TRBD2. V was clipped by 5 bases and J by 15 bases; unmatched bases: 6. Looked up from germline, CDR1 is KGHDR and CDR2 is SFDVKD. This CDR3 comprises 12 residues. The CDR3 sequence is CATSGASGGLFF. CDR3 sequence (DNA): TGTGCCACCAGTGGAGCTAGCGGGGGCTTGTTCTTC.

A note on this clonotype: Since a much larger clone is just one base distant, this may be a read error. The chain couples TRBV20-1 to TRBJ1-2; 10 positions match TRBD1. Germline loops: CDR1 DFQATT, CDR2 SNEGSKA (reference sequence). The CDR3 runs to 15 residues. CDR3 in amino acids: CSAPSGTGDGYSYTF. In DNA, the CDR3 is TGCAGTGCTCCGTCAGGGACAGGGGACGGCTATAGCTACACCTTC.

The V call is TRBV7-8, the J call TRBJ1-2, with unresolved D. Trimming removed 1 base at V and 2 bases at J, with 11 bases between. The CDR3 consists of 15 residues. In germline, CDR1 is SGHVS, CDR2 FQNEAQ. CDR3 nucleotides: TGTGCCAGCAGCTTAGGTCCCAATACCAACTATGGCTACACCTTC. Translated, it gives CASSLGPNTNYGYTF.

This clonotype was recorded many times. The chain carries TRBV7-9 and TRBJ2-3; D call uncertain. Germline V gene lookup returns CDR1 SEHNR and CDR2 FQNEAQ (reference sequence). V gave up 5 bases and J gave up 0 bases, with 9 bases separating them. This CDR3 contains 14 residues. CDR3 sequence: CASSRPISTDTQYF. The CDR3, as DNA: TGTGCCAGCAGCCGACCTATTAGCACAGATACGCAGTATTTT.

This clonotype has a handful of counts. This rearrangement joins TRBV12-3 or TRBV12-4 to TRBJ2-1, with D perhaps matching TRBD1 (6 bases). Trimming left V 3 bases short and J 9 bases short, with 9 bases between. The CDR3 runs 12 residues. The CDR3 loop reads CASSLNRVEQFF. The CDR3 nucleotides are TGTGCCAGCAGTTTGAACAGGGTTGAGCAGTTCTTC.

V gene TRBV7-9 combines with J gene TRBJ2-5; 7 bases line up with TRBD2. Germline CDR1 and CDR2: SEHNR and FQNEAQ (reference sequence). The CDR3 is made up of 12 amino acids. After removal of 5 bases from V and 3 bases from J, the junction contained 0 bases not matched to a gene. CDR3 nucleotide sequence: TGTGCCAGCAGCGGACTAGAAGAGACCCAGTACTTC. Its protein product is CASSGLEETQYF.